This T cell receptor beta chain was captured by sequencing in a study of control samples from healthy donors and cancer patients. This clone was observed a single time. The protocol was immunoSEQ multiplex PCR, while the TCRdb copy is restricted to in-frame clones and leaves out a portion. In the table there are under 200,000 clones, approximately 94% of which are singletons. The CDR3 runs to 16 residues. V lost 8 bases and J lost 0, with 19 bases in between. Germline V gene data show CDR1 as SGHTA and CDR2 as FQGNSA. The sequence came from a man in his fifties or sixties with colorectal cancer. Sequences were obtained from PBMCs. The rearrangement uses TRBV7-2 and TRBJ1-1; D remains unclear. The CDR3 DNA reads as TGTGCCAGCTCGTATCTAGGCTGGACCGTGAACACTGAAGCTTTCTTT. Translation gives CASSYLGWTVNTEAFF.